A selection of T cell receptor beta chains follows, all from one sample in a study of blood T cell repertoires in COVID-19. Sequenced by immunoSEQ multiplex PCR; TCRdb stores in-frame clones only, minus some. This table holds about 35,000 clones, about 89% found once. Sequenced sample: peripheral blood. Receptors originate from a man older than 75 with active COVID-19. CDR3s include the opening cysteine and the closing phenylalanine or tryptophan. The D gene is left open where the match is weak. For some rows the clone size is stated as once, few or many, or as a class when expanded; others skip it.

abundance	v_gene	d_gene	j_gene	CDR3nt	CDR3aa
.	TRBV9	TRBD2	TRBJ2-5	TGTGCCAGCAGCGTAGCTCTAGCGGCCAGGGAGACCCAGTACTTC	CASSVALAARETQYF
.	TRBV21-1	.	TRBJ2-7	TGTGCCAGCAGCCCCAGGGACAGAAGCTACGAGCAGTACTTC	CASSPRDRSYEQYF
.	TRBV6-2/TRBV6-3	TRBD2	TRBJ2-7	TGTGCCAGCAGTGGTGTACCGGGACTAGCGAGCGAGCAGTACTTC	CASSGVPGLASEQYF
.	TRBV4-1	.	TRBJ2-2	TGCGCCAGCAGCCAAGAAGGGAGACTTATCACCGGGGAGCTGTTTTTT	CASSQEGRLITGELFF
once	TRBV25-1	TRBD2	TRBJ2-7	TGTGCCAGCAGTGACCCTAGGACTAGCGGCTACGAGCAGTACTTC	CASSDPRTSGYEQYF
.	TRBV7-6	TRBD2	TRBJ2-7	TGTGCCAGCAGCTTAATAGCGGGAGGGCAGTTCTCCTACGAGCAGTACTTC	CASSLIAGGQFSYEQYF
.	TRBV5-1	TRBD2	TRBJ2-1	TGCGCCAGCAGCTCCATGGCTAGCGGGGGATACAATGAGCAGTTCTTC	CASSSMASGGYNEQFF
.	TRBV6-1	.	TRBJ1-2	TGTGCCAGCAGTGGCAGCGGGGGCGGGGGGGCGGCGTATGGCTACACCTTC	CASSGSGGGGAAYGYTF
few	TRBV25-1	.	TRBJ2-3	TGTGCCAGCAGTCAGGGAAATACGCAGTATTTT	CASSQGNTQYF
.	TRBV2	TRBD2	TRBJ2-1	TGTGCCGGAGGGACTAGCGGGAGTCTCTACAATGAGCAGTTCTTC	CAGGTSGSLYNEQFF
few	TRBV9	TRBD2	TRBJ2-3	TGTGCCAGCAGCGCTGGACTAGCGGGAGATACGCAGTATTTT	CASSAGLAGDTQYF
.	TRBV7-2	.	TRBJ2-7	TGTGCCAGCAGCTTAAACTCCTACGGCGAGCAGTACTTC	CASSLNSYGEQYF
.	TRBV7-8	.	TRBJ2-5	TGTGCCAGCAGCCCGGTCCCGGAGACCCAGTACTTC	CASSPVPETQYF
.	TRBV6-5	.	TRBJ1-5	TGTGCCAGCAGTTATCCAACCTCCGGGAGTAGGTCCCAGCATTTT	CASSYPTSGSRSQHF
.	TRBV6-5	TRBD2	TRBJ2-1	TGTGCCAGCAGTTCTGGGACTAGCGGATTCAATGAGCAGTTCTTC	CASSSGTSGFNEQFF
.	TRBV29-1	.	TRBJ2-5	TGCAGCGTTCGACCCATGGGGCAGAACGTGGTCCGCCAAGAGACCCAGTACTTC	CSVRPMGQNVVRQETQYF
.	TRBV20-1	TRBD1	TRBJ2-7	TGCAGTGCTAGTAGGACAGGGGGCTTTTTCGAGCAGTACTTC	CSASRTGGFFEQYF
.	TRBV7-2	.	TRBJ2-1	TGTGCCAGCAGCTTAGGGGGGGGGCCCAATGAGCAGTTCTTC	CASSLGGGPNEQFF
few	TRBV6-2/TRBV6-3	.	TRBJ2-1	TGTGCCAGCAGTGATACTCGTCGTTCCTACAATGAGCAGTTCTTC	CASSDTRRSYNEQFF
.	TRBV25-1	.	TRBJ1-2	TGTGCCAGCAGTCCCACAGGCTATGGCTACACCTTC	CASSPTGYGYTF
.	TRBV7-2	.	TRBJ2-5	TGTGCCAGCAGTCCCAAGAGAGAGACCCAGTACTTC	CASSPKRETQYF
.	TRBV9	TRBD2	TRBJ2-1	TGTGCCAGCAGCGTTCAAGCGGGACCCTACAATGAGCAGTTCTTC	CASSVQAGPYNEQFF
.	TRBV9	.	TRBJ1-1	TGTGCCAGCAGCGTGGGTGTGGGACTTGAAGCTTTCTTT	CASSVGVGLEAFF
.	TRBV19	TRBD1	TRBJ2-1	TGTGCCAGTAGTATAGTAGGGACAGGGGGACACAATGAGCAGTTCTTC	CASSIVGTGGHNEQFF
.	TRBV5-1	TRBD1	TRBJ1-2	TGCGCCAGCAGCACCGGGACAGCTTCAGCTAACTATGGCTACACCTTC	CASSTGTASANYGYTF
.	TRBV29-1	TRBD1	TRBJ1-2	TGCAGCGTTGAGCAGGGGGCGGGTGGCTACACCTTC	CSVEQGAGGYTF
few	TRBV6-5	TRBD1	TRBJ1-6	TGTGCCAGCAGTCACTACACGGACAGGAATTCACCCCTCCACTTT	CASSHYTDRNSPLHF
.	TRBV3-1/TRBV3-2	.	TRBJ1-3	TGTGCCAGCACTCGAGGCTCTGGAAACACCATATATTTT	CASTRGSGNTIYF
.	TRBV5-4	TRBD2	TRBJ2-7	TGTGCCAGCAGCTTGGGTGGGACTAGCGGTTACGAGCAGTACTTC	CASSLGGTSGYEQYF
.	TRBV24-1	.	TRBJ2-7	TGTGCCACCATGGGGGCGAGCTCCTACGAGCAGTACTTC	CATMGASSYEQYF
.	TRBV5-6	.	TRBJ2-1	TGTGCCAGCAGTTCGACTCAAAATGAGCAGTTCTTC	CASSSTQNEQFF
.	TRBV7-2	.	TRBJ1-4	TGTGCCAGCAGCGACAACTTACAGGCGCTCGGATTCGGAAAACTGTTTTTT	CASSDNLQALGFGKLFF
.	TRBV4-1	.	TRBJ2-1	TGCGCCAGCAGCCAAGTAGCCAGTTATGAGCAGTTCTTC	CASSQVASYEQFF
.	TRBV19	.	TRBJ1-3	TGTGCCAGTACTGAGTACTCTGGAAACACCATATATTTT	CASTEYSGNTIYF
once	TRBV25-1	.	TRBJ2-1	TGTGCCAGCAGTGGGAGGGGTTTGAATGAGCAGTTCTTC	CASSGRGLNEQFF
.	TRBV27	TRBD1	TRBJ2-7	TGTGCCAGCAGTTTTGGGACAGGGTTTCGGGCGGACTCCTACGAGCAGTACTTC	CASSFGTGFRADSYEQYF
.	TRBV10-3	TRBD1	TRBJ2-7	TGTGCCATCAGTGAAGACAGGGAAACCTACGAGCAGTACTTC	CAISEDRETYEQYF
.	TRBV28	TRBD1	TRBJ2-4	TGTGCCAGCAGTTCCGGGACAGGGAGACGAGCCAAAAACATTCAGTACTTC	CASSSGTGRRAKNIQYF
.	TRBV27	.	TRBJ1-1	TGTGCCAGCAACAGTCAATTGAACACTGAAGCTTTCTTT	CASNSQLNTEAFF
.	TRBV21-1	.	TRBJ2-7	TGTGCCAGCACCAAACTACCCCCGGTTGTGGCGGACTACGAGCAGTACTTC	CASTKLPPVVADYEQYF
.	TRBV28	.	TRBJ2-7	TGTGCCAGCAGTATGCACGGGGGGCAGGGCGAGCAGTACTTC	CASSMHGGQGEQYF
.	TRBV11-2	.	TRBJ1-5	TGTGCCAGCAGCCAGGACTTCAATCAGCCCCAGCATTTT	CASSQDFNQPQHF
.	TRBV4-3	.	TRBJ1-6	TGCGCCAGCAGCCAAGAGAGGAGGGGTGAATCACCCCTCCACTTT	CASSQERRGESPLHF
.	TRBV4-3	.	TRBJ2-5	TGCGCCAGCAGCCAAGAATGGGGGGAAATTCAAGAGACCCAGTACTTC	CASSQEWGEIQETQYF
few	TRBV19	.	TRBJ1-5	TGTGCCAGTAGGACGGGGGGCCTTGGGCAGCAGCCCCAGCATTTT	CASRTGGLGQQPQHF
.	TRBV19	TRBD1	TRBJ1-5	TGTGCCAGTAGTATGAGGGGGCCAAATAGCAATCAGCCCCAGCATTTT	CASSMRGPNSNQPQHF
.	TRBV18	.	TRBJ2-2	TGTGCCAGCTCACCAAGGCTATGGGCAGGAAACACCGGGGAGCTGTTTTTT	CASSPRLWAGNTGELFF
.	TRBV9	TRBD1	TRBJ1-6	TGTGCCAGCACCGCAGACAGGGCCGGTAGTTCACCCCTCCACTTT	CASTADRAGSSPLHF
.	TRBV5-4	.	TRBJ1-1	TGTGCCAGCAGCTTATCTCCACTCATGAACACTGAAGCTTTCTTT	CASSLSPLMNTEAFF
.	TRBV4-3	.	TRBJ2-2	TGCGCCAGCAAGCTTTGGGGGGAGCTGTTTTTT	CASKLWGELFF
.	TRBV2	.	TRBJ2-1	TGTGCCAGCAACAGGGTATCCTACAATGAGCAGTTCTTC	CASNRVSYNEQFF
.	TRBV7-2	TRBD1	TRBJ1-4	TGTGCCAGCAGCTTAGTTAGGACAGGGAGTGAAAAACTGTTTTTT	CASSLVRTGSEKLFF
.	TRBV10-3	.	TRBJ2-5	TGTGCCATCAGTGAGCCCAGAGAGACCCAGTACTTC	CAISEPRETQYF
.	TRBV19	.	TRBJ2-3	TGTGCCAGCAAACAGGGAAGCACAGATACGCAGTATTTT	CASKQGSTDTQYF
.	TRBV4-1	.	TRBJ1-1	TGCGCCAGCAGCGCTTCAGTGAACACTGAAGCTTTCTTT	CASSASVNTEAFF